Listed here are 17 T cell receptor beta chains from one sample, sequenced in a study of T-cell memory formation after mild COVID-19. Each CDR3 protein gets one entry after TCRdb re-called the 5' RACE reads with MiXCR. The table shows 450,000 or so distinct CDR3 sequences, with nearly 25% occurring only once. The sample consisted of PBMCs or a T cell subset sorted from them (not recorded which). The receptors were sampled from an adult woman who had mild COVID-19 (a few samples of this study predate the infection). Cell type and time point are not known.

The chain recombines TRBV11-2 with TRBJ2-3, with a weak D call TRBD2 (5 bases). With 1 base removed from V and 6 bases from J, the gap between germline ends came to 14 bases. Germline V gives CDR1 SGHAT, CDR2 FQNNGV. CDR3 size: 15 residues. The CDR3 bases are TGTGCCAGCAGCTTAGTATCCGGGAATTCGGATACGCAGTATTTT. As protein: CASSLVSGNSDTQYF.

The rearrangement joins TRBV7-8 to TRBJ1-1; D is ambiguous. V lost 5 bases, J lost 11 bases, and 12 bases lay in between. This CDR3 spans 11 amino acids. CDR1 SGHVS and CDR2 FQNEAQ come from the germline V gene. CDR3 loop: CASSPRGVAFF. In DNA form, the CDR3 reads TGTGCCAGCAGCCCGCGGGGAGTGGCTTTCTTT.

This clonotype was detected only a few times. This chain joins TRBV7-2 and TRBJ2-3; 8 positions agree with TRBD1. The germline V gene encodes CDR1 SGHTA and CDR2 FQGNSA. The CDR3 is 16 residues long. V lost 3 bases and J lost 1; bases outside the gene matches: 6. Written as DNA, the CDR3 is TGTGCCAGCAGCTTCGGACAGGGCCGCGGCACAGATACGCAGTATTTT. Its protein is CASSFGQGRGTDTQYF.

This clonotype was counted between two and nine times. This chain links TRBV5-1 with TRBJ1-2; D is perhaps TRBD1 (5 bases). V was cut by 0 bases and J by 1 base, with 19 bases left in between. Germline CDR1 is SGHRS and CDR2 is YFSETQ. The CDR3 extends over 18 amino acids. Written as DNA, the CDR3 is TGCGCCAGCAGCTTGGGGGACCGCCATGGGGCCATTAACTATGGCTACACCTTC. Amino acid sequence: CASSLGDRHGAINYGYTF. Full variable domain (missing parts from reference TRBV5-1 and TRBJ1-2): KAGVTQTPRYLIKTRGQQVTLSCSPISGHRSVSWYQQTPGQGLQFLFEYFSETQRNKGNFPGRFSGRQFSNSRSEMNVSTLELGDSALYLCASSLGDRHGAINYGYTFGSGTRLTVV.

This clonotype was seen more than once but under ten times. The gene calls are TRBV20-1 and TRBJ2-3, with D perhaps TRBD2 (5 bases). Trimming pared 5 bases from V and 0 bases from J, leaving 12 bases between. CDR1 and CDR2 (germline): DFQATT, SNEGSKA (reference sequence). The CDR3 loop spans 14 amino acids. The CDR3 is CSAGWTGSTDTQYF. The CDR3 DNA reads as TGCAGTGCTGGGTGGACGGGGAGCACAGATACGCAGTATTTT.

This clonotype appeared a few times. The chain uses TRBV12-3 or TRBV12-4 and TRBJ2-3; TRBD2 agrees at 13 bases. CDR3 length: 18 amino acids. Losses at the gene ends were 3 bases for V and 1 base for J; bases not matched to a gene: 7. The CDR3 spells CASSLWTSGSRRTDTQYF. Here the CDR3 DNA reads TGTGCCAGCAGTTTGTGGACTAGCGGGAGTAGGCGCACAGATACGCAGTATTTT.

This chain connects TRBV29-1 to TRBJ1-1, with 9 bases that match TRBD1. The CDR3 spans 16 residues. The germline V gene has CDR1 SQVTM and CDR2 ANQGSEA. V dropped 8 bases and J dropped 1; count of bases not matched to a gene: 14. CDR3 loop: CSSLGGTGNRNTEAFF. In nucleotides, the CDR3 is TGCAGCTCCTTGGGGGGGACAGGGAACCGGAACACTGAAGCTTTCTTT.

The chain combines TRBV5-5 with TRBJ2-7; D gene ambiguous. The CDR3 has 16 residues. CDR1 SGHKS and CDR2 YYEKEE come from the germline V gene (reference sequence). Trimming left V 0 bases short and J 2 bases short, with 15 bases between. Here the CDR3 DNA reads TGTGCCAGCAGCTTGGGAGCCGGGCCTGTTACCTACGAGCAGTACTTC. Translated: CASSLGAGPVTYEQYF.

The CDR3 is CASSQDAWEGANTEAFF. DNA for the CDR3: TGTGCCAGCAGCCAAGACGCCTGGGAGGGGGCGAACACTGAAGCTTTCTTT. The V call is TRBV3-1, the J call TRBJ1-1, with 7 bases lining up with TRBD1. V shed 0 bases and J 1 base; nucleotides not matched to a gene: 8. CDR3 length: 17 amino acids. Germline lookup yields CDR1 LGHDT and CDR2 YNNKEL (reference sequence).

The chain is built from TRBV5-6 and TRBJ1-4, with D maybe TRBD1 (6 bases). V lost 2 bases to trimming and J lost 8 bases, with 13 bases between them. Germline loops: CDR1 SGHDT, CDR2 YYEEEE. The CDR3 is 14 residues long. CDR3 in amino acids: CASSFPGAGEKLFF. The CDR3 DNA follows: TGTGCCAGCAGCTTTCCGGGGGCAGGGGAAAAACTGTTTTTT.

This clonotype was detected a few times. The rearrangement uses TRBV7-9 and TRBJ2-7; no clear D. Trimming took 1 base from V and 3 from J, leaving 7 bases between them. Germline values: CDR1 SEHNR, CDR2 FQNEAQ (reference sequence). The CDR3 loop spans 13 amino acids. Here the CDR3 reads CASSLGILYEQYF. CDR3 in DNA: TGTGCCAGCAGCTTAGGAATCCTCTACGAGCAGTACTTC.

This clonotype was picked up many times. This sequence joins TRBV5-1 and TRBJ2-1; D may be TRBD2 (7 bases). Trimming pared 0 bases from V and 8 bases from J, leaving 15 bases between. CDR1 and CDR2 (germline): SGHRS, YFSETQ. The CDR3 is 15 residues long. CDR3 residues: CASSLDGGAGDEQFF. The CDR3 bases are TGCGCCAGCAGCTTGGATGGGGGGGCAGGGGATGAGCAGTTCTTC.

The chain combines TRBV11-1 with TRBJ2-1, with D unresolved. Germline V gene data show CDR1 as SGHAT and CDR2 as FQDESV (reference sequence). The CDR3 is 16 residues long. V was trimmed by 5 bases and J by 6 bases, leaving 20 bases between them. CDR3 DNA: TGTGCCAGCAGCCCACTGGTCGGCCTTTCAGGCAATGAGCAGTTCTTC. Translating gives CASSPLVGLSGNEQFF.

This clonotype was seen a handful of times. V and J are TRBV11-2 and TRBJ2-4, with D uncertain. Germline values: CDR1 SGHAT, CDR2 FQNNGV. Deletions cut 0 bases from V and 11 bases from J, with 11 bases between. The CDR3 totals 13 residues. CDR3 DNA: TGTGCCAGCAGCTTAGACTCATTGCTCGTTCAGTACTTC. Its translation is CASSLDSLLVQYF.

The gene calls are TRBV5-6 and TRBJ2-1; TRBD1 matches at 7 bases. The CDR3 runs to 13 residues. The germline V gene encodes CDR1 SGHDT and CDR2 YYEEEE. Trimming at V came to 6 bases and at J to 5 bases, leaving 5 bases not matched to a gene. CDR3 sequence (DNA): TGTGCCAGCATTGCAGGGGGAAACAATGAGCAGTTCTTC. Amino acid sequence: CASIAGGNNEQFF.

Turning to this clonotype: At one end the junction does not follow the germline gene, possibly because of a read error. The V call is TRBV7-3, the J call TRBJ2-1; D might be TRBD2 (6 bases). The length of the CDR3 is 16 residues. The germline V gene encodes CDR1 SGHTA and CDR2 FQGTGA. CDR3 sequence reads: CAISLMGGFSYNEQFF. CDR3 in DNA: TGTGCCATCAGCTTAATGGGGGGATTCTCCTACAATGAGCAGTTCTTC.

J is TRBJ1-1 and V is TRBV7-2; the match to TRBD1 covers 8 bases. The germline V gene encodes CDR1 SGHTA and CDR2 FQGNSA. V trimming: 5 bases; J trimming: 1 base; junction bases outside the gene matches: 6. CDR3 length: 15 amino acids. CDR3: CASSTQGARNTEAFF. The DNA for the CDR3 is TGTGCCAGCAGCACCCAGGGGGCGCGGAACACTGAAGCTTTCTTT.